This entry describes one T cell receptor beta chain. As for time point: newly diagnosed GD, antithyroid drugs for less than 3 months. Scientists built the TCR library using RNA that was extracted from PBMCs. HTBI primers from iRepertoire and Arm-PCR of CDR3 regions yielded the TCR beta libraries. Each CDR3 protein gets one entry after TCRdb re-called the multiplex PCR reads with MiXCR. The sample records roughly 500,000 distinct CDR3 sequences, about 13% being singletons. This sample was included in a study of regulatory T cells in long-lasting Graves disease. About the study: New Graves' disease cases had less than 3 months of antithyroid drugs.

This CDR3 is built from 15 residues. The germline V gene has CDR1 WNHNN and CDR2 SYGVQD (reference sequence). Unmatched junction bases numbered 6, after V lost 4 bases and J lost 4 bases. This sample was shared with a second study, whose subject was T cells in Graves' hyperthyroidism and ophthalmopathy.

This receptor was taken from a man aged 25-45 years with Graves disease. This chain connects TRBV10-1 to TRBJ2-5; 10 bases map to TRBD1. Here the sequenced sample was peripheral blood mononuclear cells (PBMCs), taken at new diagnosis, from a patient treated with antithyroid drugs. The CDR3 here is CASSGSGTGAETQYF. In DNA, the CDR3 is TGCGCCAGCAGTGGGTCCGGGACAGGGGCAGAGACCCAGTACTTC.